One and the same sample provided the 9 T cell receptor beta chains below, sequenced in a study of shared clonotypes between healthy human individuals (dated by TCRdb to 2019 to 2021). CD8 naive samples consisted of CD45RO-negative cells that were positively selected for CCR7, yielding a CD45RA+CCR7+ population without TemRA cells. The library was built by means of the immunoSEQ multiplex PCR assay. In TCRdb, the immuneACCESS table is reduced to in-frame sequences with V and J assigned. These tables do not hold every clone; where another copy was compared, an unresolved V gene accounts for under half, and the others remain unexplained. This sample gives about 2.2 million clones in total; around 93% of them show up just once. The top ten hold under 2% of the sample. The specimen was naive CD8+ T cells from PBMCs. In light of the paper, this sample's cell subset or site label describes: CD45RA+CCR7+. These TCRs come from a man younger than 35 in good health. Some clones in this sample may be carry-over from other donors' samples.

The rearrangement links TRBV27 to TRBJ2-7; 11 bases are shared with TRBD1. V shed 3 bases and J 6 bases; nucleotides not matched to a gene: 4. Germline CDR1 and CDR2: MNHEY and SMNVEV (reference sequence). CDR3 size: 14 residues. The DNA of the CDR3 is TGTGCCAGCAGTTTGGACAGGGGGCGGGGCGAGCAGTACTTC. Protein: CASSLDRGRGEQYF.

The chain uses TRBV7-2 and TRBJ2-3; no clear D gene. The V end was cut by 3 bases, the J end by 2 bases, with 9 bases between. This CDR3 has 14 residues. Germline values: CDR1 SGHTA, CDR2 FQGNSA. CDR3 in DNA: TGTGCCAGCAGCTTCCCAAGCCTCACAGATACGCAGTATTTT. Protein: CASSFPSLTDTQYF. Variable domain in full (rest from reference TRBV7-2 and TRBJ2-3): GAGVSQSPSNKVTEKGKDVELRCDPISGHTALYWYRQSLGQGLEFLIYFQGNSAPDKSGLPSDRFSAERTGGSVSTLTIQRTQQEDSAVYLCASSFPSLTDTQYFGPGTRLTVL.

The rearrangement links TRBV2 to TRBJ2-3; the D gene is possibly TRBD2 (6 bases). Germline V gives CDR1 SNHLY, CDR2 FYNNEI. The CDR3 totals 15 residues. V lost 7 bases and J lost 1, with 15 bases in between. CDR3 amino acids: CASTTWGDRTDTQYF. CDR3 nucleotides: TGTGCCAGCACCACGTGGGGGGACCGCACAGATACGCAGTATTTT.

The chain carries TRBV7-9 and TRBJ1-2; D is ambiguous. V was cut by 5 bases and J by 7 bases, with 23 bases left in between. The CDR3 length is 16 residues. Germline CDR1 reads SEHNR; CDR2 reads FQNEAQ (reference sequence). CDR3 nucleotides: TGTGCCAGCAGCACCGCCCTTCAAGGCAGTGCCTCTGGCTACACCTTC. Translating gives CASSTALQGSASGYTF.

V is TRBV29-1 and J is TRBJ2-7; a possible D gene is TRBD2 (5 bases). V lost 6 bases, J lost 3 bases, and 15 bases lay in between. CDR1 is SQVTM and CDR2 is ANQGSEA in the germline V gene. The CDR3 has 13 amino acids. The CDR3 DNA sequence: TGCAGCGTCGCCACGAGCGGATACTACGAGCAGTACTTC. This gives the protein CSVATSGYYEQYF.

The chain joins TRBV28 to TRBJ2-5, with a possible D match to TRBD1 (5 bases). The germline gives CDR1 MDHEN, CDR2 SYDVKM. V was trimmed by 5 bases and J by 1 base, leaving 14 bases between them. This CDR3 region has 15 residues. CDR3 bases: TGTGCCAGCAGTCCAAGCCGCAGGGTCCAAGAGACCCAGTACTTC. It codes for CASSPSRRVQETQYF. The full variable domain, in which reference TRBV28 and TRBJ2-5 provide the parts outside the CDR3, is DVKVTQSSRYLVKRTGEKVFLECVQDMDHENMFWYRQDPGLGLRLIYFSYDVKMKEKGDIPEGYSVSREKKERFSLILESASTNQTSMYLCASSPSRRVQETQYFGPGTRLLVL.

V is TRBV6-6 and J is TRBJ2-7; tentative D call: TRBD1 (5 bases). The CDR3 is 13 amino acids. Trimming took off 3 bases at V and 2 bases at J, with 8 bases between the two ends. Germline loops: CDR1 MNHNY, CDR2 SVGAGI (reference sequence). The CDR3: CASSYAGTYEQYF. CDR3 coding DNA: TGTGCCAGCAGTTATGCAGGGACCTACGAGCAGTACTTC.

The genes are TRBV4-1 and TRBJ2-7; D is ambiguous. V lost 1 base, J lost 4 bases, and 8 bases lay in between. Germline V gene lookup returns CDR1 MGHRA and CDR2 YSYEKL. The CDR3 consists of 13 residues. CDR3 in amino acids: CASSQVEAYEQYF. CDR3 nucleotide sequence: TGCGCCAGCAGCCAAGTGGAAGCTTACGAGCAGTACTTC.

V is TRBV28 and J is TRBJ1-2; 7 nucleotides agree with TRBD1. The junction had 9 bases not matched to a gene; V was cut back by 5 bases and J by 6 bases. The CDR3 runs to 14 residues. CDR1 is MDHEN, CDR2 SYDVKM, per germline. This chain's CDR3 is CASSPGQNGDGYTF. Written as DNA, the CDR3 is TGTGCCAGCAGTCCGGGACAGAATGGTGATGGCTACACCTTC.